The 20 T cell receptor beta chains below were found in one sample sequenced in a study of response to subunit inactivated influenza vaccine. TCRdb used MiXCR to reprocess the RT-PCR reads, holding one entry per CDR3 protein. The data show fewer than 800,000 distinct CDR3 sequences, 15% to 19% seen once. The sequenced sample was PBMCs from blood, obtained 11 to 12 days after vaccination. The source is a man aged 45 to 65 who received an inactivated influenza vaccine.

The chain uses TRBV15 and TRBJ2-1; the match to TRBD2 covers 9 bases. J was trimmed by 6 bases and V by 0 bases; bases with no gene match: 6. Looked up from germline, CDR1 is LNHNV and CDR2 is YYDKDF (reference sequence). The CDR3 is 16 residues long. The CDR3 reads CATSRDGSGSLNEQFF. CDR3 coding DNA: TGTGCCACCAGCAGAGATGGTAGCGGGAGTCTCAATGAGCAGTTCTTC.

This clonotype was seen more than once but under ten times. V and J are TRBV7-9 and TRBJ2-7; TRBD2 agrees at 8 bases. The CDR3 spans 15 residues. Germline lookup yields CDR1 SEHNR and CDR2 FQNEAQ (reference sequence). Losses at the gene ends were 5 bases for V and 6 bases for J; bases not matched to a gene: 12. As DNA, the CDR3 is TGTGCCAGCAGCCAGACAACCGGGACTAGAGGCGAGCAGTACTTC. Protein sequence: CASSQTTGTRGEQYF.

The chain has TRBV7-8 and TRBJ2-2; perhaps TRBD2 as D (7 bases). V lost 6 bases, J lost 2 bases, and 16 bases lay in between. Per the germline V gene, CDR1 is SGHVS and CDR2 is FQNEAQ. This CDR3 comprises 16 residues. The CDR3 region is CASSRRGGHNTGELFF. The CDR3 nucleotides are TGTGCCAGCAGTAGGCGCGGGGGCCATAACACCGGGGAGCTGTTTTTT.

V gene TRBV18 combines with J gene TRBJ2-6; D possibly corresponds to TRBD2 (7 bases). The germline V gene encodes CDR1 KGHSH and CDR2 LQKENI. V lost 6 bases to trimming and J lost 2 bases, with 23 bases between them. This CDR3 contains 19 residues. CDR3 residues: CASSHAVGLGGPGANVLTF. The CDR3 bases are TGTGCCAGCTCCCACGCTGTTGGACTAGGGGGGCCTGGGGCCAACGTCCTGACTTTC.

The gene calls are TRBV20-1 and TRBJ2-7, with a weak D call TRBD2 (7 bases). The CDR3 consists of 17 residues. Trimming cost V 0 bases and J 4 bases, with 22 bases left between them. The germline V gene encodes CDR1 DFQATT and CDR2 SNEGSKA (reference sequence). CDR3 nucleotides: TGCAGTGCTAGAGATCGCCGGGGGCAAGCGGGATATTACGAGCAGTACTTC. Translated: CSARDRRGQAGYYEQYF.

The sample holds a few counts of this clonotype. The rearrangement links TRBV4-2 to TRBJ2-1, with D maybe TRBD2 (6 bases). The V and J ends lost 1 base and 9 bases respectively, with 19 bases between them. From germline, CDR1 is LGHNA and CDR2 YNFKEQ. The length of the CDR3 is 16 residues. The CDR3 sequence is CASSQGRTANGGEQFF. In DNA, the CDR3 is TGTGCCAGCAGCCAAGGCAGGACTGCCAACGGGGGTGAGCAGTTCTTC.

The V and J genes are TRBV2 and TRBJ2-1; TRBD2 aligns across 12 bases. This CDR3 is built from 16 residues. The trim removed 3 bases at V and 2 bases at J, leaving 2 bases unmatched. Germline V lookup: CDR1 SNHLY, CDR2 FYNNEI. The CDR3, as DNA: TGTGCCAGCAGTGAGACTAGCGGGAGACCCTACAATGAGCAGTTCTTC. Encoded protein: CASSETSGRPYNEQFF.

This clonotype was picked up many times. V usage is TRBV15 and J usage is TRBJ2-3; 9 bases are a match to TRBD2. V dropped 3 bases and J dropped 0; count of bases not matched to a gene: 7. The CDR3 totals 17 residues. Germline-derived CDR1 and CDR2 are LNHNV and YYDKDF (reference sequence). The CDR3 sequence: CATSSGRREGSTDTQYF. CDR3 bases: TGTGCCACCAGCAGCGGGAGGCGGGAGGGAAGCACAGATACGCAGTATTTT.

This clonotype was detected many times. V gene TRBV12-3 or TRBV12-4 combines with J gene TRBJ2-3; 7 nucleotides line up with TRBD1. Losses at the gene ends were 5 bases for V and 2 bases for J; bases not matched to a gene: 4. The CDR3 covers 14 residues. The CDR3 sequence: CASSTGQVTDTQYF. CDR3 DNA sequence: TGTGCCAGCAGTACCGGACAGGTCACAGATACGCAGTATTTT.

This sequence joins TRBV10-1 and TRBJ2-7, with D perhaps TRBD1 (6 bases). The V end lost 3 bases, the J end lost 1 base, and 10 bases lay between the germline ends. From germline, CDR1 is WNHNN and CDR2 SYGVQD (reference sequence). This CDR3 comprises 14 residues. The CDR3 spells CASSETGNSYEQYF. The CDR3 region has the DNA TGCGCCAGCAGTGAAACAGGGAATTCCTACGAGCAGTACTTC.

The rearrangement joins TRBV11-2 to TRBJ2-1; TRBD1 matches 10 bases. Trimming cost V 4 bases and J 5 bases; bases outside gene matches: 11. The CDR3 is made up of 17 amino acids. Germline V lookup: CDR1 SGHAT, CDR2 FQNNGV. CDR3 in DNA: TGTGCCAGCAGCTATAATCTCGGGACAGGGGTACACAATGAGCAGTTCTTC. Its translation: CASSYNLGTGVHNEQFF.

This clonotype was detected only a few times. DNA of the CDR3: TGTGCCAGCAGTGAAGCCTCCCCCTTGACAGGGCTTAATCAGCCCCAGCATTTT. This sequence encodes CASSEASPLTGLNQPQHF. This chain connects TRBV2 to TRBJ1-5; 7 positions match TRBD1. CDR3 size: 18 residues. Germline V gene lookup returns CDR1 SNHLY and CDR2 FYNNEI. Germline trimming cut 0 bases from V and 4 bases from J; bases unmatched to any gene: 12.

This clonotype was observed many times. This chain links TRBV7-2 with TRBJ1-3; D may be TRBD1 (5 bases). CDR1 SGHTA and CDR2 FQGNSA come from the germline V gene. Trimming removed 5 bases at V and 0 bases at J, with 11 bases between. The length of the CDR3 is 15 residues. Here the CDR3 reads CASSPRQGSGNTIYF. As DNA, the CDR3 is TGTGCCAGCAGCCCGCGGCAGGGCTCTGGAAACACCATATATTTT.

The chain is built from TRBV5-1 and TRBJ1-1; D perhaps matches TRBD1 (6 bases). CDR1 is SGHRS and CDR2 is YFSETQ in the germline V gene. V was cut by 7 bases and J by 1 base, with 11 bases left in between. The CDR3 totals 13 residues. CDR3 in amino acids: CASRGRENTEAFF. The CDR3 coding sequence is TGCGCCAGCCGGGGGCGGGAGAACACTGAAGCTTTCTTT.

The genes are TRBV6-5 and TRBJ2-7; D ambiguous. CDR3 length: 17 residues. V was clipped by 0 bases and J by 2 bases, with 17 bases between them. Germline V gives CDR1 MNHEY, CDR2 SVGAGI. CDR3 sequence (DNA): TGTGCCAGCAGTTACTCGTATGGGCCAGTTGGACCCTACGAGCAGTACTTC. It specifies CASSYSYGPVGPYEQYF.

Ten or more counts support this clonotype. The chain recombines TRBV5-6 with TRBJ2-3; D gene uncertain. Deletions cut 0 bases from V and 0 bases from J, with 5 bases between. Germline assignment: CDR1 SGHDT and CDR2 YYEEEE. CDR3 length: 14 residues. Here the CDR3 DNA reads TGTGCCAGCAGCTTGGGTAGAAGCACAGATACGCAGTATTTT. It yields the protein CASSLGRSTDTQYF.

This sequence joins TRBV20-1 and TRBJ2-3; 7 nucleotides agree with TRBD2. Per the germline V gene, CDR1 is DFQATT and CDR2 is SNEGSKA (reference sequence). The CDR3 sequence is 14 residues long. J gave up 2 bases and V 5 bases, and 7 bases lay outside the gene matches. In nucleotides, the CDR3 is TGCAGTGCTCATAGCCTAGCGGACACAGATACGCAGTATTTT. The encoded protein is CSAHSLADTDTQYF.

This clonotype came up a few times. V is TRBV5-1 and J is TRBJ2-5, with 7 bases lining up with TRBD1. Germline CDR1 and CDR2: SGHRS and YFSETQ. This CDR3 comprises 14 residues. The V and J ends lost 2 bases and 1 base, in that order; junction bases with no gene match: 2. CDR3 coding DNA: TGCGCCAGCAGCTTACAGGGGTTCCAAGAGACCCAGTACTTC. Amino acid sequence: CASSLQGFQETQYF.

This clonotype came up once. This sequence joins TRBV10-3 and TRBJ2-7; possibly TRBD1 for D (7 bases). V lost 5 bases and J 4 bases, leaving 15 bases between the germline ends. This CDR3 has 14 residues. Looked up from germline, CDR1 is ENHRY and CDR2 is SYGVKD. This chain's CDR3 is CAISTQGGRYEQYF. CDR3 DNA sequence: TGTGCCATCAGTACTCAGGGGGGTCGGTACGAGCAGTACTTC.

This clonotype was seen a handful of times. This chain joins TRBV3-1 and TRBJ2-5; D tentatively reads TRBD1 or TRBD2 (5 bases each). Trimming removed 8 bases from V and 4 bases from J, with 14 bases in between. The CDR3 has 13 amino acids. Germline CDR1 and CDR2: LGHDT and YNNKEL (reference sequence). The chain's CDR3 is CASGGLAGETQYF. CDR3 DNA: TGTGCCAGCGGGGGATTGGCGGGAGAGACCCAGTACTTC.